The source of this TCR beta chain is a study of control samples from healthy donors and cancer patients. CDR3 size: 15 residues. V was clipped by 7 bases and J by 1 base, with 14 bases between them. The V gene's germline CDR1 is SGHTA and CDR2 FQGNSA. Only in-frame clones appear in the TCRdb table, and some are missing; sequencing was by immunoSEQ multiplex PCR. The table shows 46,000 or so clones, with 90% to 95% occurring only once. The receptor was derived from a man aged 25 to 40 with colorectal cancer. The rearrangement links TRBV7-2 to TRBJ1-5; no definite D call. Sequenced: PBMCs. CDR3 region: CASNIGGLSNQPQHF. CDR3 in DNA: TGTGCCAGCAACATCGGAGGGTTGAGCAATCAGCCCCAGCATTTT.